This T cell receptor beta chain was captured by sequencing in a study of blood T cell repertoires in COVID-19. The protocol was immunoSEQ multiplex PCR, while the TCRdb copy is restricted to in-frame clones and leaves out a portion. The table lists roughly 80,000 clones, around four fifths of them singletons. This CDR3 spans 15 amino acids. Trimming removed 0 bases from V and 5 bases from J, with 13 bases in between. Per germline, CDR1 LGHDT and CDR2 YNNKEL (reference sequence). The sample taken for sequencing was peripheral blood. This receptor was taken from a human donor in a cohort sampled during active COVID-19. The chain is built from TRBV3-1 (or the pseudogene TRBV3-2) and TRBJ1-1; a possible D gene is TRBD1 (5 bases). CDR3 sequence (DNA): TGTGCCAGCAGCCAAGAGGGGGGGAGGGGAACTGAAGCTTTCTTT. Its protein is CASSQEGGRGTEAFF.